Below are 27 T cell receptor beta chains sequenced from a single sample in a study of cytomegalovirus exposure and HLA in healthy donors. Clones were sequenced by immunoSEQ multiplex PCR, and TCRdb holds only the in-frame ones, with some missing. This table holds roughly 84,000 clones, around 90% found once. Sequenced: PBMCs. The receptors come from a man younger than 40 in good health and CMV-seronegative.

The V gene is TRBV25-1, the J gene TRBJ1-1; a possible D gene is TRBD1 (6 bases). Trimming cost V 6 bases and J 5 bases, with 19 bases left between them. Germline CDR1 is MGHDK and CDR2 is SYGVNS. The CDR3 has 15 residues. CDR3 amino acids: CASSVFGGRVTEAFF. CDR3 nucleotides: TGTGCCAGCAGCGTATTTGGGGGCAGGGTGACTGAAGCTTTCTTT.

The chain combines TRBV18 with TRBJ1-2; possible D gene TRBD1, 6 bases. V shed 3 bases and J shed 2 bases, with 10 bases lying between them. The CDR3 totals 14 residues. In germline, CDR1 is KGHSH, CDR2 LQKENI. CDR3 nucleotides: TGTGCCAGCTCACCTACAGGGACCAACTATGGCTACACCTTC. It is translated as CASSPTGTNYGYTF.

The table lists this clone with a count of one. This chain's CDR3 is CASSKQGAHEQYF. The CDR3 DNA is TGTGCCAGCAGCAAACAGGGGGCTCACGAGCAGTACTTC. The chain joins TRBV11-3 to TRBJ2-7; 9 bases are shared with TRBD1. J was trimmed by 5 bases and V by 5 bases; bases with no gene match: 4. CDR3 length: 13 amino acids. The V gene's germline CDR1 is SGHNT and CDR2 YENEEA.

This clone was seen once. The DNA is omitted, as the CDR3 cannot be located on it reliably, and the CDR3 follows TCRdb's listing. This sequence joins TRBV2 and TRBJ2-5; TRBD1 reflects the table's D call only, with no check against the DNA. The germline CDR1 and CDR2 sequences are SNHLY and FYNNEI. Termini included, the CDR3 measures 14 amino acids. CDR3: CASSPQGFLETQYF.

The chain is built from TRBV19 and TRBJ2-7; D is unclear. Trimming shortened V by 0 bases and J by 5 bases, and 11 bases separated the two germline ends. The CDR3 contains 14 residues. Germline V gene sequence: CDR1 LNHDA, CDR2 SQIVND (reference sequence). CDR3 sequence (DNA): TGTGCCAGTAGTATAGACCCCCGAGTCGACGAGCAGTACTTC. This translates into CASSIDPRVDEQYF.

The DNA of the CDR3 is TGTGCCAGCAAATTAGCGGGAGGGTTCCCGAACACCGGGGAGCTGTTTTTT. Translated, it gives CASKLAGGFPNTGELFF. V gene TRBV28 combines with J gene TRBJ2-2, with TRBD2 matching 11 bases. This CDR3 contains 17 residues. The trim removed 7 bases at V and 0 bases at J, leaving 7 bases unmatched. Per germline, CDR1 MDHEN and CDR2 SYDVKM. The full variable domain, its missing parts supplied by reference TRBV28 and TRBJ2-2, is DVKVTQSSRYLVKRTGEKVFLECVQDMDHENMFWYRQDPGLGLRLIYFSYDVKMKEKGDIPEGYSVSREKKERFSLILESASTNQTSMYLCASKLAGGFPNTGELFFGEGSRLTVL.

The rearrangement uses TRBV11-3 and TRBJ1-1; no reliable D call. Trimming left V 5 bases short and J 7 bases short, with 8 bases between. Germline values: CDR1 SGHNT, CDR2 YENEEA. This CDR3 has 11 amino acids. The CDR3 protein is CASSSGSEAFF. The CDR3 region has the DNA TGTGCCAGCAGCAGCGGCAGTGAAGCTTTCTTT.

The chain combines TRBV19 with TRBJ1-2; tentatively, D is TRBD1 (5 bases). The CDR3 contains 15 residues. Looked up from germline, CDR1 is LNHDA and CDR2 is SQIVND (reference sequence). Trimming took 4 bases from V and 10 from J, leaving 22 bases between them. The CDR3 sequence: CASSTLSPGRSNYTF. The CDR3 DNA reads TGTGCCAGTAGTACCCTTTCCCCAGGGCGCAGCAACTACACCTTC.

The chain is built from TRBV5-1 and TRBJ1-2, with TRBD1 identical over 7 bases. The CDR3 has 13 residues. J was trimmed by 5 bases and V by 0 bases; bases with no gene match: 1. The germline V gene encodes CDR1 SGHRS and CDR2 YFSETQ. DNA of the CDR3: TGCGCCAGCAGCTTGGACAGGGGATATGGCTACACCTTC. Residues: CASSLDRGYGYTF.

CDR3 protein: CASYHKDRGNTEAFF. Here the CDR3 DNA reads TGTGCCAGCTACCATAAAGATCGGGGAAACACTGAAGCTTTCTTT. The V call is TRBV11-2, the J call TRBJ1-1; D ambiguous. Germline values: CDR1 SGHAT, CDR2 FQNNGV. This CDR3 is built from 15 residues. Trimming took 8 bases from V and 2 from J, leaving 18 bases between them.

The chain is built from TRBV7-3 and TRBJ2-3; 9 nucleotides match TRBD2. The trim removed 6 bases at V and 4 bases at J, leaving 8 bases unmatched. The CDR3 is made up of 15 amino acids. Germline values: CDR1 SGHTA, CDR2 FQGTGA. CDR3 protein: CASSAFSGRADTQYF. The CDR3 nucleotides read TGTGCCAGCAGTGCCTTTAGCGGGAGAGCAGATACGCAGTATTTT.

The rearrangement uses TRBV9 and TRBJ1-1; D gene unclear. Trimming stripped 2 bases from V and 2 bases from J, with 7 bases between. Germline loops: CDR1 SGDLS, CDR2 YYNGEE. The CDR3 has 13 residues. CDR3 coding DNA: TGTGCCAGCAGCGTTTCGGGAAACACTGAAGCTTTCTTT. It codes for CASSVSGNTEAFF.

The V and J genes are TRBV28 and TRBJ1-2, with 7 bases identical to TRBD1. Germline-derived CDR1 and CDR2 are MDHEN and SYDVKM. V gave up 5 bases and J gave up 3 bases; unmatched junction bases: 12. The CDR3 has 16 residues. This chain's CDR3 is CASSPRDSPRDYGYTF. The CDR3 bases are TGTGCCAGCAGTCCGAGGGACAGCCCCCGGGACTATGGCTACACCTTC.

J is TRBJ1-4 and V is TRBV15; a possible D gene is TRBD1 (6 bases). Trimming stripped 3 bases from V and 4 bases from J, with 9 bases between. Germline assignment: CDR1 LNHNV and CDR2 YYDKDF (reference sequence). The CDR3 covers 14 residues. The CDR3 region has the DNA TGTGCCACCAGCAGGGGGGCGCTTAATGAAAAACTGTTTTTT. Its protein product is CATSRGALNEKLFF.

This chain links TRBV6-4 with TRBJ1-2; maybe TRBD1 (5 bases). Trimming took off 4 bases at V and 8 bases at J, with 29 bases between the two ends. The CDR3 contains 18 residues. The V gene's germline CDR1 is MRHNA and CDR2 SNTAGT. CDR3: CASSGIDNPGSGPFGYTF. CDR3 DNA sequence: TGTGCCAGCAGTGGTATAGACAACCCCGGGTCAGGGCCCTTCGGCTACACCTTC.

This clone was detected once. The rearrangement uses TRBV11-2 and TRBJ1-4; D is perhaps TRBD1 (5 bases). The germline gives CDR1 SGHAT, CDR2 FQNNGV. The V end was cut by 5 bases, the J end by 5 bases, with 12 bases between. CDR3 length: 14 amino acids. The CDR3 is CASSIQGTNEKLFF. The CDR3 DNA reads as TGTGCCAGCAGCATCCAGGGTACCAATGAAAAACTGTTTTTT. The full variable domain, completed using reference TRBV11-2 and TRBJ1-4, is EAGVAQSPRYKIIEKRQSVAFWCNPISGHATLYWYQQILGQGPKLLIQFQNNGVVDDSQLPKDRFSAERLKGVDSTLKIQPAKLEDSAVYLCASSIQGTNEKLFFGSGTQLSVL.

V usage is TRBV6-5 and J usage is TRBJ2-1; no reliable D call. V was shortened by 7 bases and J by 3 bases, with 13 bases between the two germline ends. The CDR3 totals 14 residues. Germline lookup yields CDR1 MNHEY and CDR2 SVGAGI. DNA of the CDR3: TGTGCCAGCATGGCAACCCGGGTCTACAATGAGCAGTTCTTC. As protein: CASMATRVYNEQFF.

This clone occurred once. J is TRBJ2-3 and V is TRBV28, with TRBD2 matching 12 bases. Germline loops: CDR1 MDHEN, CDR2 SYDVKM. The trim removed 5 bases at V and 2 bases at J, leaving 5 bases unmatched. The CDR3 spans 16 residues. The CDR3 DNA sequence: TGTGCCAGCAGTCCGGGACTAGCGGGTACCACAGATACGCAGTATTTT. This translates into CASSPGLAGTTDTQYF.

The CDR3 is CASSFSIGGLAGITDTQYF. The DNA for the CDR3 is TGTGCCAGCAGCTTCAGTATCGGTGGACTAGCGGGGATAACAGATACGCAGTATTTT. The V and J genes are TRBV11-2 and TRBJ2-3; TRBD2 aligns across 12 bases. V trimming: 3 bases; J trimming: 3 bases; junction bases outside the gene matches: 13. This CDR3 spans 19 amino acids. Germline V gene data show CDR1 as SGHAT and CDR2 as FQNNGV.

The chain combines TRBV28 with TRBJ1-1, with unresolved D. The CDR3 covers 18 residues. With 5 bases removed from V and 0 bases from J, the gap between germline ends came to 22 bases. Per the germline V gene, CDR1 is MDHEN and CDR2 is SYDVKM. The CDR3 bases are TGTGCCAGCAGTCCATCTTTCCCGAGGGCAGATTTGAACACTGAAGCTTTCTTT. Translated: CASSPSFPRADLNTEAFF.

The V call is TRBV7-3, the J call TRBJ2-7, with D perhaps matching TRBD2 (5 bases). Trimming stripped 5 bases from V and 3 bases from J, with 17 bases between. Germline V lookup: CDR1 SGHTA, CDR2 FQGTGA. The CDR3 is 15 amino acids. CDR3 DNA: TGTGCCAGCAGCCTTTATAGAGGGTTGGACTACGAGCAGTACTTC. Translated: CASSLYRGLDYEQYF.

This clone occurred a few times. The rearrangement links TRBV2 to TRBJ2-7, with a tentative D call TRBD2 (5 bases). From germline, CDR1 is SNHLY and CDR2 FYNNEI. The CDR3 totals 13 residues. V was cut by 4 bases and J by 5 bases, with 12 bases left in between. The CDR3, as DNA: TGTGCCAGCAGTGTGATTAGGGAGAACGAGCAGTACTTC. Translated: CASSVIRENEQYF.

The V gene is TRBV10-3, the J gene TRBJ2-3; D is possibly TRBD2 (6 bases). The length of the CDR3 is 17 residues. Between the trimmed V and J ends, which lost 0 bases and 2 bases, there was a span of 15 bases. The germline gives CDR1 ENHRY, CDR2 SYGVKD. The CDR3 nucleotides are TGTGCCATCAGTGAGTCGAATGGAGCGGGCGTCACAGATACGCAGTATTTT. This codes for CAISESNGAGVTDTQYF.

The chain uses TRBV5-1 and TRBJ2-7; D might be TRBD2 (6 bases). Germline V gene sequence: CDR1 SGHRS, CDR2 YFSETQ. Deletions cut 0 bases from V and 3 bases from J, with 13 bases between. The CDR3 is 15 residues long. The DNA for the CDR3 is TGCGCCAGCAGCTTGGGCGGGATGTTACTCTACGAGCAGTACTTC. Encoded protein: CASSLGGMLLYEQYF.

The J gene is TRBJ2-7, the V gene TRBV19; a possible D gene is TRBD1 (5 bases). Trimming removed 3 bases at V and 5 bases at J, with 20 bases between. CDR1 is LNHDA and CDR2 is SQIVND in the germline V gene (reference sequence). The CDR3 runs 16 residues. CDR3 amino acids: CASSIGMPTAPNEQYF. The DNA of the CDR3 is TGTGCCAGTAGTATTGGAATGCCGACAGCACCTAACGAGCAGTACTTC.

The chain recombines TRBV19 with TRBJ2-7; TRBD2 matches at 10 bases. Germline CDR1 LNHDA, CDR2 SQIVND (reference sequence). Losses at the gene ends were 5 bases for V and 1 base for J; bases not matched to a gene: 8. The CDR3 loop spans 16 amino acids. The CDR3: CASSSPGLAKSYEQYF. CDR3 DNA: TGTGCCAGTAGTTCCCCGGGACTAGCGAAATCCTACGAGCAGTACTTC.

This sequence joins TRBV19 and TRBJ2-1, with D unclear. The CDR3 loop spans 13 amino acids. V shed 7 bases and J shed 6 bases, with 13 bases lying between them. Germline V CDR1 and CDR2: LNHDA, SQIVND (reference sequence). CDR3 amino acids: CASKKFASNEQFF. CDR3 DNA sequence: TGTGCCAGTAAAAAATTTGCTAGCAATGAGCAGTTCTTC. The complete variable domain, with remaining parts taken from reference TRBV19 and TRBJ2-1, reads DGGITQSPKYLFRKEGQNVTLSCEQNLNHDAMYWYRQDPGQGLRLIYYSQIVNDFQKGDIAEGYSVSREKKESFPLTVTSAQKNPTAFYLCASKKFASNEQFFGPGTRLTVL.